The rows below give T cell receptor beta chains drawn from one sample of a study of CD8 T cells in ankylosing spondylitis. TCRdb analysed the 5' RACE reads with MiXCR anew, one entry per CDR3 protein. Here the sample spans 300,000 to 400,000 distinct CDR3 sequences, around 20% being singletons. Material: blood, either unsorted or a sorted T cell fraction (not recorded which). The receptors stem from a male donor with ankylosing spondylitis. CDR3s include the opening cysteine and the closing phenylalanine or tryptophan. A D gene is named only where the DNA matches it firmly. Clone size appears in some rows only: once, few, many, or a class for an expanded clone.

>TRBJ2-3|-|TRBV13|-
TGTGCCAGCAGCCCCCCGGTGGGGACGCAGTATTTT
CASSPPVGTQYF
>TRBJ1-5|many|TRBV20-1|-
TGCAGTGCTAGGGGGGGGCTCAATCAGCCCCAGCATTTT
CSARGGLNQPQHF
>TRBJ2-7|few|TRBV5-1|-
TGCGCCAGCAGCTTGGGCGGGGGCTTACAGGGTAACTACGAGCAGTACTTC
CASSLGGGLQGNYEQYF
>TRBJ2-3|-|TRBV9|-
TGTGCCAGCAGCGTTGGCGGGACGGCAGATACGCAGTATTTT
CASSVGGTADTQYF
>TRBJ2-5|-|TRBV15|-
TGTGCCACCAGCAGGGGAGGTATACAAGAGACCCAGTACTTC
CATSRGGIQETQYF
>TRBJ1-1|-|TRBV12-3/TRBV12-4|-
TGTGCCAGCAGTTTATGGGGGGACTCCACTGAAGCTTTCTTT
CASSLWGDSTEAFF
>TRBJ1-5|-|TRBV4-1|-
TGCGCCAGCAGCCAACCCGGACGGGACATTAATCAGCCCCAGCATTTT
CASSQPGRDINQPQHF
>TRBJ2-1|-|TRBV13|TRBD2
TGTGCCAGCAGCTTAGAGGGCGGGGGGGCCGCCAATGAGCAGTTCTTC
CASSLEGGGAANEQFF
>TRBJ2-7|many|TRBV29-1|TRBD2
TGCAGCGTTGGGGGAGGGGCCGGGTACGAGCAGTACTTC
CSVGGGAGYEQYF
>TRBJ2-2|-|TRBV12-3/TRBV12-4|-
TGTGCCAGCAGTTTAATGGGAGAGCTGTTTTTT
CASSLMGELFF
>TRBJ2-2|-|TRBV4-2|TRBD2
TGTGCCAGCAGCCAAGAGTCTAGCGGTAACACCGGGGAGCTGTTTTTT
CASSQESSGNTGELFF
>TRBJ2-7|many|TRBV2|-
TGTGCCAGCAGTGAAGGCCCCCAACAGTACTTC
CASSEGPQQYF
>TRBJ2-4|-|TRBV20-1|-
TGCAGTGCCCTAGACGAGGCGGGGAACATTCAGTACTTC
CSALDEAGNIQYF
>TRBJ2-7|few|TRBV20-1|-
TGCAGTGCTGGTGGCGGGGAGGCCTACGAGCAGTACTTC
CSAGGGEAYEQYF
>TRBJ2-1|many|TRBV24-1|-
TGTGCCACCAGTGATAGGAGGGAGCAGTTCTTC
CATSDRREQFF
>TRBJ2-3|-|TRBV24-1|TRBD1
TGTGCCACCAGTGACGCTACAGGGGGCTTCACAGATACGCAGTATTTT
CATSDATGGFTDTQYF
>TRBJ2-7|-|TRBV28|-
TGTGCCAGCAGTACCCGAATTGTCCCCTACGAGCAGTACTTC
CASSTRIVPYEQYF
>TRBJ2-5|few|TRBV12-3/TRBV12-4|-
TGTGCCAGCAGTTTTGGACTCCTGGAGAGGGAGGAGACCCAGTACTTC
CASSFGLLEREETQYF
>TRBJ2-3|-|TRBV7-8|-
TGTGCCAGCAGCCACCGGGACCGAAGCACAGATACGCAGTATTTT
CASSHRDRSTDTQYF
>TRBJ2-1|many|TRBV6-2/TRBV6-3|TRBD1
TGTGCCAGCAGACACATCCCGGGACAGAGAAAGTCAGATGAGCAGTTCTTC
CASRHIPGQRKSDEQFF
>TRBJ2-6|-|TRBV12-3/TRBV12-4|TRBD1
TGTGCCAGCAGCAACCGACAGGGGTCTAACTCTGGGGCCAACGTCCTGACTTTC
CASSNRQGSNSGANVLTF
>TRBJ1-5|few|TRBV19|TRBD1
TGTGCCAGTAGTTGGGACAGCCCTAGAGGGGCCCAGCATTTT
CASSWDSPRGAQHF
>TRBJ2-7|-|TRBV7-2|-
TGTGCCAGCAGCTTAGTTAGCAGGGATGAGCAGTACTTC
CASSLVSRDEQYF
>TRBJ2-7|few|TRBV20-1|-
TGCAGTGCCTGGGGGGCGGACTACGAGCAGTACTTC
CSAWGADYEQYF
>TRBJ2-5|-|TRBV20-1|-
TGCAGTGCCCACGGGACGATTGAGACCCAGTACTTC
CSAHGTIETQYF
>TRBJ1-5|-|TRBV20-1|TRBD1
TGCAGTGCTACAAATTGGGGGACAGTGGGGGGTCAGCCCCAGCATTTT
CSATNWGTVGGQPQHF
>TRBJ2-3|few|TRBV7-2|TRBD2
TGTGCCAGCACCCCCGGCGGGAGGTCGACAGATACGCAGTATTTT
CASTPGGRSTDTQYF
>TRBJ1-1|many|TRBV28|-
TGTGCCAGCAGTTCTACTCGGACGGCTGAAGCTTTCTTT
CASSSTRTAEAFF
>TRBJ1-2|-|TRBV5-1|-
TGCGCCAGCAGCTTGGGGACACCTAACTATGGCTACACCTTC
CASSLGTPNYGYTF
>TRBJ1-1|once|TRBV10-3|-
TGTGCCATCAGTGTACGGGGTGAAGGGGACACTGAAGCTTTCTTT
CAISVRGEGDTEAFF
>TRBJ1-3|-|TRBV20-1|-
TGCAGTGCTAGGGGGTTGGTGGGAAACACCATATATTTT
CSARGLVGNTIYF
>TRBJ2-1|many|TRBV16|-
TGTGCCAGCAGCCTGAGACCAGGGTACAATGAGCAGTTCTTC
CASSLRPGYNEQFF
>TRBJ1-1|few|TRBV6-4|-
TGTGCCAGCAGGGTGACAGAGAACACTGAAGCTTTCTTT
CASRVTENTEAFF
>TRBJ1-2|few|TRBV7-2|-
TGTGCCAGCAGCTCCCGGGGGGGGATTTATGGCTACACCTTC
CASSSRGGIYGYTF
>TRBJ2-3|-|TRBV18|-
TGTGCCAGCTCACCTCCGGTGTTTGATACGCAGTATTTT
CASSPPVFDTQYF
>TRBJ1-3|-|TRBV29-1|-
TGCAGCGTTGCACTGTACTCTGGAAACACCATATATTTT
CSVALYSGNTIYF
>TRBJ2-1|-|TRBV28|TRBD2
TGTGCCAGCAGACTAGCGGGAAAGCACTACAATGAGCAGTTCTTC
CASRLAGKHYNEQFF
>TRBJ2-2|few|TRBV29-1|TRBD2
TGCAGCGTTGAATCGCCTAGCGGATTGAACACCGGGGAGCTGTTTTTT
CSVESPSGLNTGELFF
>TRBJ1-1|few|TRBV7-8|-
TGTGCCAGCAGCTTACAGGGGCCCGCGGGCGTCAGTGAAGCTTTCTTT
CASSLQGPAGVSEAFF
>TRBJ2-7|few|TRBV7-2|-
TGTGCCAGCAGCTTACTAGCAAACTCCTACGAGCAGTACTTC
CASSLLANSYEQYF
>TRBJ2-2|few|TRBV4-1|TRBD2
TGCGCCAGCCGACGGACTAGCGGGTACACCGGGGAGCTGTTTTTT
CASRRTSGYTGELFF
>TRBJ2-2|-|TRBV11-2|-
TGTGCCAGCAGCTTAGCGGGTGACCGGAGGACCGGGGAGCTGTTTTTT
CASSLAGDRRTGELFF
>TRBJ2-2|-|TRBV5-1|-
TGCGCCAGCAGCTCTACAGGGAGCGTCGGGGCCGGGGAGCTGTTTTTT
CASSSTGSVGAGELFF
>TRBJ2-1|many|TRBV11-3|-
TGTGCCAGCAGCTTAGATGCCGGGTGGAATGAGCAGTTCTTC
CASSLDAGWNEQFF
>TRBJ2-7|few|TRBV6-2/TRBV6-3|-
TGTGCCAGCAGTTACTCAGGGCGTGTAGAATTCTACACGAGCTCCTACGAGCAGTACTTC
CASSYSGRVEFYTSSYEQYF
>TRBJ2-1|few|TRBV6-1|TRBD1
TGTGCCAGCATGACAGGACAGGGTTTTGACAATGAGCAGTTCTTC
CASMTGQGFDNEQFF
>TRBJ2-2|few|TRBV6-2/TRBV6-3|-
TGTGCCAGCAGAATACCGGGGAGGAGCACCGGGGAGCTGTTTTTT
CASRIPGRSTGELFF
>TRBJ2-7|-|TRBV5-1|TRBD2
TGCGCCAGCAGCGCTAGCGGGGGTTCCTACGAGCAGTACTTC
CASSASGGSYEQYF
>TRBJ2-4|-|TRBV7-9|-
TGTGCCAGCAGCCACGACAGTGATGCAAACATTCAGTACTTC
CASSHDSDANIQYF
>TRBJ1-5|-|TRBV4-2|-
TGTGCCAGCAGCCAAGAAGTTGGGGCGGGTAATCAGCCCCAGCATTTT
CASSQEVGAGNQPQHF
>TRBJ2-1|-|TRBV20-1|-
TGCAGTGCCGAGGTAGGCGAGGGCCTTCCCTACAATGAGCAGTTCTTC
CSAEVGEGLPYNEQFF